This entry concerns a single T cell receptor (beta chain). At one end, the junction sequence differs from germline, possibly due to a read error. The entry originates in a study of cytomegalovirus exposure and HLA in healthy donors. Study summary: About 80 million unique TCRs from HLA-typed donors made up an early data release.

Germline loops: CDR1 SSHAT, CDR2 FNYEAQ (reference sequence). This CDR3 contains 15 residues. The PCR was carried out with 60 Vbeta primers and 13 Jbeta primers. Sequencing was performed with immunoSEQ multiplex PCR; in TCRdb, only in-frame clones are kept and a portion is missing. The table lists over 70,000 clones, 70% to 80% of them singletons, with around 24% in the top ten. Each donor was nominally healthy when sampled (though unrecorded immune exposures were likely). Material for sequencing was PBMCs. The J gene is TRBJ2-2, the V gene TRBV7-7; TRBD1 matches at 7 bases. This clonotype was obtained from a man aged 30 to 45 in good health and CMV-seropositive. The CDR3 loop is CASSVGQGVTGELFF. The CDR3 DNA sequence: TGTGCTAGCAGCGTTGGTCAGGGGGTAACCGGGGAGCTGTTTTTT.